This T cell receptor (beta chain) was sequenced in a study of control samples from healthy donors and cancer patients. The assay was immunoSEQ multiplex PCR, and TCRdb's table has in-frame clones only and misses some. The table lists around 100,000 clones, 88% of them singletons. This CDR3 has 14 residues. CDR1 and CDR2 (germline): SGHDN, FVKESK. Trimming left V 8 bases short and J 3 bases short, with 13 bases between. The source material was blood. The origin of this receptor is a woman between 65 and 79 years old in good health. The V and J genes are TRBV14 and TRBJ2-2; D tentatively fits TRBD1 or TRBD2 (5 bases each). CDR3 in amino acids: CASSPSGHTGELFF. The CDR3 DNA reads TGTGCCAGCTCCCCCTCGGGGCACACCGGGGAGCTGTTTTTT.